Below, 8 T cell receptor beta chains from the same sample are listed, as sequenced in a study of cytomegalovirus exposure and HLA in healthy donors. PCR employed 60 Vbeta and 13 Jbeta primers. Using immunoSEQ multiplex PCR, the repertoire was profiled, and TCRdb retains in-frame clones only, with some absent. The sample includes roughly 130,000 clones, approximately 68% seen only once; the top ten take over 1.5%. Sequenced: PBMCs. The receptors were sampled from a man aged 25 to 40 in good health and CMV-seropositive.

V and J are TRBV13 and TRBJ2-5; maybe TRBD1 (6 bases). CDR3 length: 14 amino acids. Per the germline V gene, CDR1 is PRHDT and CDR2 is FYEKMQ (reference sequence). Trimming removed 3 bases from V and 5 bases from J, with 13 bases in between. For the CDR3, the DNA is TGTGCCAGCAGCTTCAATACAGGGATCGAGACCCAGTACTTC. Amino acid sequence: CASSFNTGIETQYF.

The CDR3 DNA reads TGTGCCAGCAGTGCGTTTGGGCAAGATAATTCACCCCTCCACTTT. The encoded protein is CASSAFGQDNSPLHF. This chain uses TRBV6-1 with TRBJ1-6, with D unresolved. CDR1 is MNHNS, CDR2 SASEGT, per germline. CDR3 length: 15 amino acids. Trimming took off 4 bases at V and 5 bases at J, with 12 bases between the two ends.

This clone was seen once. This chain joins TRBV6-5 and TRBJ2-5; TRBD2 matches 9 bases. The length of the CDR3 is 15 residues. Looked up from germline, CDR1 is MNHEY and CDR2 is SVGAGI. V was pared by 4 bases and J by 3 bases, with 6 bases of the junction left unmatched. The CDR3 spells CASSSGLAIKETQYF. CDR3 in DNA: TGTGCCAGCAGTTCCGGACTAGCGATAAAAGAGACCCAGTACTTC.

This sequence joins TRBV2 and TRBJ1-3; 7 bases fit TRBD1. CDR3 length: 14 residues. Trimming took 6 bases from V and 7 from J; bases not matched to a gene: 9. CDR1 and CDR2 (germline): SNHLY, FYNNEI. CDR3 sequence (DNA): TGTGCCAGCAGGATGAACAGGGGAGGTAACACCATATATTTT. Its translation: CASRMNRGGNTIYF. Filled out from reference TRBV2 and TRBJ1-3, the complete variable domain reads EPEVTQTPSHQVTQMGQEVILRCVPISNHLYFYWYRQILGQKVEFLVSFYNNEISEKSEIFDDQFSVERPDGSNFTLKIRSTKLEDSAMYFCASRMNRGGNTIYFGEGSWLTVV.

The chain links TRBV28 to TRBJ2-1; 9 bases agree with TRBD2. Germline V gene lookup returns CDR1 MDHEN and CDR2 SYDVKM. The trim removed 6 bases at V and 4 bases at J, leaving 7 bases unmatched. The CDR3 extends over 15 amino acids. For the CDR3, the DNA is TGTGCCAGCAGCTATAGCGGGAGTTTATACAATGAGCAGTTCTTC. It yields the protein CASSYSGSLYNEQFF.

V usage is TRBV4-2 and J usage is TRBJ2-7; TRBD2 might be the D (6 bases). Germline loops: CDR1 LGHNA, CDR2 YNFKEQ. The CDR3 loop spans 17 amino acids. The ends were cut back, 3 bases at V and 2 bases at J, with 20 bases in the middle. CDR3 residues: CASSHSASTSSAYEQYF. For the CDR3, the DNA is TGTGCCAGCAGCCATTCCGCTTCGACTAGTTCAGCCTACGAGCAGTACTTC.

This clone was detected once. CDR3 amino acids: CASRPISWTGGGTEAFF. Written as DNA, the CDR3 is TGTGCCAGCAGACCGATATCTTGGACAGGGGGAGGCACTGAAGCTTTCTTT. The J gene is TRBJ1-1, the V gene TRBV21-1; the D call TRBD1 from the table was never checked on the DNA. TRBV21-1 corresponds to a pseudogene. The CDR3 is 17 residues long.

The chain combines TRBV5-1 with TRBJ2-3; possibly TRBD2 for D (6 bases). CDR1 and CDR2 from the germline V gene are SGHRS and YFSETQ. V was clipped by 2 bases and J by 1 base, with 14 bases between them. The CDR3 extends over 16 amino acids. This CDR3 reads CASSFFGSRGTDTQYF. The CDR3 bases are TGCGCCAGCAGCTTTTTCGGGAGTCGTGGCACAGATACGCAGTATTTT.